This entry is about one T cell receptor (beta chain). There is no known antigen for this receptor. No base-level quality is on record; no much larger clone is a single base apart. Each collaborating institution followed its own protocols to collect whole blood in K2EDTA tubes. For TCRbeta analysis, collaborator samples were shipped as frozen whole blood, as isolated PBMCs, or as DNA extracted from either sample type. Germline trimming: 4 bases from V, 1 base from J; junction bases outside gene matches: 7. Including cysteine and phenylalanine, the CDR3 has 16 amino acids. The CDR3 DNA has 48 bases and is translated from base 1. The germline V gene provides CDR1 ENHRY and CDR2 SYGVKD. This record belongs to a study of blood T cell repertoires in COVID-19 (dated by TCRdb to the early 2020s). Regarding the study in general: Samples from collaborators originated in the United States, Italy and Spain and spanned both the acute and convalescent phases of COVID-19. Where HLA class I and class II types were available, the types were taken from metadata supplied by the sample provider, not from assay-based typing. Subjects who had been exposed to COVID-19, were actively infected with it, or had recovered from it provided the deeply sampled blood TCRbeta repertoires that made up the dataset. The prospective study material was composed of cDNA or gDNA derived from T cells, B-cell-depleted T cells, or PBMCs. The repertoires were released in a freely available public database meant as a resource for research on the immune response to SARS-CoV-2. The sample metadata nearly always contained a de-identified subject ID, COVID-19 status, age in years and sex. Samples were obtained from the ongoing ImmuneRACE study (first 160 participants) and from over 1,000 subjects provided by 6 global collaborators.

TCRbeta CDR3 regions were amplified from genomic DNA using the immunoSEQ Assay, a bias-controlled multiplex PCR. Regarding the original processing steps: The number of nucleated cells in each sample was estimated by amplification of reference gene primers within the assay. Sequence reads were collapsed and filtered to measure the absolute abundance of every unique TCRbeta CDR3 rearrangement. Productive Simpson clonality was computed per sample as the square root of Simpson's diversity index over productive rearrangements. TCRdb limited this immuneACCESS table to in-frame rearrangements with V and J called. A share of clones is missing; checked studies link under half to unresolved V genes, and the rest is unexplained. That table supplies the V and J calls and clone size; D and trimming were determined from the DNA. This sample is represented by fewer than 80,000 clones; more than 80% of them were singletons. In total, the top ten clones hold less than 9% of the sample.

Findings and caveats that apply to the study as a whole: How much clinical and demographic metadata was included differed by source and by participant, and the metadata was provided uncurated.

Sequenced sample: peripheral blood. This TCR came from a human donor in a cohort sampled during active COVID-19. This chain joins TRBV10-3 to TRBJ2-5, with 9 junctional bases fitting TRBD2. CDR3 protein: CAISVNSGGVQETQYF. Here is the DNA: TGTGCCATCAGTGTTAATAGCGGGGGAGTCCAAGAGACCCAGTACTTC.